The TCR beta chain described here comes from a study of OX40 agonist ivuxolimab in advanced cancers. Background on the study: The patients got ivuxolimab, which is an agonistic anti-OX40 (CD134) antibody. Study observations and caveats: Doses of 0.1 to 3.0 mg/kg were accompanied by clonal expansion of CD4+ and CD8+ blood T cells by week 6.

Profiled with immunoSEQ multiplex PCR; TCRdb holds only in-frame clones, not every one. In the table there are tens of thousands of clones, 84% of which are singletons. A note on this clone: Its antigen is as yet unknown.

The ends lost 6 bases at V and 0 bases at J; junction bases unmatched: 4. CDR3 length: 14 amino acids. Germline values: CDR1 ENHRY, CDR2 SYGVKD. Material: CD4+ or CD8+ T cells sorted from blood, obtained in a trial of the OX40 agonist ivuxolimab. This receptor was taken from an adult with an advanced solid tumor such as melanoma, head and neck, liver or kidney cancer. The rearrangement uses TRBV10-3 and TRBJ1-1; 7 bases fit TRBD1. The CDR3 loop is CAIRGTALNTEAFF. For the CDR3, the DNA is TGTGCCATCAGAGGGACAGCTCTGAACACTGAAGCTTTCTTT.